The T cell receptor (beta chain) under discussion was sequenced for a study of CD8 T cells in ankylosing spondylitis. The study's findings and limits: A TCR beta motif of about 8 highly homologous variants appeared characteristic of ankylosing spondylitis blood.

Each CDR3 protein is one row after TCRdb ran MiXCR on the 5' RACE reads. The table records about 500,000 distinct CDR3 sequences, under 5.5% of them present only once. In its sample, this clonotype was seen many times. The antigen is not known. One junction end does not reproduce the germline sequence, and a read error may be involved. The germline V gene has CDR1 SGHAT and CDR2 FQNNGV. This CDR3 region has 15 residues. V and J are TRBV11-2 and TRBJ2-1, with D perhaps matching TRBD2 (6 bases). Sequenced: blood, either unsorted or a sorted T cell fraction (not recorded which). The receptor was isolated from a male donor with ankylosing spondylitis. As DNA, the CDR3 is TGTGCCAGCAGAGAACCTAGGCGGGGCTACCATGAGCAGTTCTTC. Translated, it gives CASREPRRGYHEQFF.